This entry is about one T cell receptor beta chain. The data were taken from a study of blood T cell repertoires in COVID-19. Study as a whole: Whether acute or convalescent, the COVID-19 samples came from the United States, Italy and Spain. PBMCs, B-cell-depleted T cells, or T cells provided the cDNA or gDNA that made up the material.

There are 15 residues in the CDR3. The V gene's germline CDR1 is SNHLY and CDR2 FYNNEI. The V and J ends lost 4 bases and 4 bases respectively, with 16 bases between them. Original analysis: Nucleated cell number was recorded as an estimate derived from reference gene primer amplification. The table came from immunoSEQ multiplex PCR; TCRdb's copy has only in-frame clones and leaves some out. Clone size and the V and J calls come from that table; the DNA yielded D and trimming. The sample records 16,000 or so clones, around 87% being singletons. The clonotype comes from a human donor in a cohort sampled during active COVID-19. The chain has TRBV2 and TRBJ1-2; a possible D gene is TRBD1 (6 bases). Sequencing was done on a sample of peripheral blood. The DNA of the CDR3 is TGTGCCAGCAGTGCCGGAATGGGGGCGGGCTATGGCTACACCTTC. Translated, it gives CASSAGMGAGYGYTF.